This TCR beta chain was recorded in a study of blood T cell repertoires in COVID-19. Repertoires were generated with immunoSEQ multiplex PCR, while TCRdb's copy carries only in-frame clones and drops some. This sample has about 530,000 clones; 70% to 90% occur once, and the top ten carry roughly 8.3%. The clonotype comes from a woman in her fifties or sixties with COVID-19, enrolled during active disease. Sequencing input: peripheral blood.

The CDR3 region has the DNA TGCGCCAGCAGCTCCACCCTAGCGGGGGGTTTGACCCAGTACTTC. Its protein is CASSSTLAGGLTQYF. This sequence joins TRBV5-1 and TRBJ2-5; 11 bases are a match to TRBD2. The CDR3 runs to 15 residues. CDR1 SGHRS and CDR2 YFSETQ come from the germline V gene. V lost 3 bases and J lost 7; bases outside the gene matches: 8.